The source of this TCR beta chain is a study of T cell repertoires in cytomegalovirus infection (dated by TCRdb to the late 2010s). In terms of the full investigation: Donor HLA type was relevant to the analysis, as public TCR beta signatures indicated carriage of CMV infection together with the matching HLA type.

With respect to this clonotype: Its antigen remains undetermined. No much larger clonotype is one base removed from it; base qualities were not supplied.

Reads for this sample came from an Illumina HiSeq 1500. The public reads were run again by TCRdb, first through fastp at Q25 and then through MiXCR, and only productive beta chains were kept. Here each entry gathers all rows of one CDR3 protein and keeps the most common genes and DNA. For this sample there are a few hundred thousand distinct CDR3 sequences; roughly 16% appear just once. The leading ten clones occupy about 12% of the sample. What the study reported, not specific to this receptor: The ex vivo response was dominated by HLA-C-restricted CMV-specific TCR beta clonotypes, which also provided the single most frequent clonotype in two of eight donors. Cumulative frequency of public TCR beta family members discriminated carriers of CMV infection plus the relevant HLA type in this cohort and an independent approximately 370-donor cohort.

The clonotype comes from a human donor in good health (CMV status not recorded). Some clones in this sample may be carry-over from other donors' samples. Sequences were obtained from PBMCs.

The CDR3 sequence is CASSPQELNEKLFF. The DNA sequence is given as TGTGCCAGCTCACCACAGGAGTTGAATGAAAAACTGTTTTTT. The rearrangement joined TRBV18 to TRBJ1-4; no D gene can be assigned with confidence. The CDR3 has 14 amino acids, counting the end cysteine and phenylalanine. Only the CDR3 portion is preserved as DNA: 42 bases, with reading frame beginning at the first base. The trim is 1 base for V and 5 bases for J, with a gap of 8 bases between the germline ends. Looking up the germline V gene yields CDR1 KGHSH and CDR2 LQKENI.